This entry lists 10 T cell receptor beta chains sequenced from one sample in a study of T cells after yellow fever vaccination. TCRdb re-derived calls from the 5' RACE reads in MiXCR, one entry per CDR3 protein. The repertoire consists of 250,000 or so distinct CDR3 sequences, with approximately 3.5% occurring once and the leading ten covering around 19%. The material was PBMCs, obtained 15 days after the yellow fever booster vaccination. Receptors were obtained from a man younger than 35 who received the YFV17D yellow fever vaccine.

CDR3 loop: CATSEQGAYGYTF. In nucleotides, the CDR3 is TGTGCCACCAGTGAGCAGGGGGCCTATGGCTACACCTTC. The rearrangement uses TRBV24-1 and TRBJ1-2; 8 nucleotides align to TRBD1. This CDR3 contains 13 residues. CDR1 is KGHDR, CDR2 SFDVKD, per germline. J gave up 4 bases and V 4 bases, and 1 base lay outside the gene matches.

This clonotype was counted ten times or more. The rearrangement links TRBV7-2 to TRBJ1-6; maybe TRBD1 (5 bases). Trimming stripped 4 bases from V and 8 bases from J, with 15 bases between. This CDR3 contains 15 residues. Germline V gene sequence: CDR1 SGHTA, CDR2 FQGNSA. This chain's CDR3 is CASSSQRGGDSPLHF. The CDR3 DNA sequence: TGTGCCAGCAGCTCCCAGAGGGGTGGGGATTCACCCCTCCACTTT.

This clonotype occurred many times. The chain carries TRBV5-4 and TRBJ2-3, with D perhaps matching TRBD1 (6 bases). V shed 4 bases and J shed 4 bases, with 10 bases lying between them. This CDR3 comprises 13 residues. Germline V gives CDR1 SGHNT, CDR2 YYREEE (reference sequence). Here the CDR3 reads CASSVDSSDTQYF. The CDR3 region has the DNA TGTGCCAGCAGCGTGGACAGTTCAGATACGCAGTATTTT. Combining the CDR3 with reference TRBV5-4 and TRBJ2-3 gives the whole variable domain ETGVTQSPTHLIKTRGQQVTLRCSSQSGHNTVSWYQQALGQGPQFIFQYYREEENGRGNFPPRFSGLQFPNYSSELNVNALELDDSALYLCASSVDSSDTQYFGPGTRLTVL.

This rearrangement joins TRBV7-7 to TRBJ2-7; D unclear. The CDR3 covers 11 residues. The ends were cut back, 5 bases at V and 5 bases at J, with 7 bases in the middle. Germline V gives CDR1 SSHAT, CDR2 FNYEAQ (reference sequence). CDR3 bases: TGTGCCAGCAGCGCCCCGAACGAGCAGTACTTC. It codes for CASSAPNEQYF.

This clonotype was counted ten times or more. This sequence joins TRBV20-1 and TRBJ2-2; D ambiguous. CDR1 DFQATT and CDR2 SNEGSKA come from the germline V gene (reference sequence). The CDR3 totals 13 residues. The germline V and J ends were trimmed by 3 bases and 4 bases, with 9 bases remaining between them. CDR3 loop: CSASFSGTGELFF. CDR3 bases: TGCAGTGCTAGTTTCAGTGGCACCGGGGAGCTGTTTTTT.

Many counts were recorded for this clonotype. V gene TRBV5-1 combines with J gene TRBJ1-2; tentatively, D is TRBD1 (5 bases). The V end was cut by 0 bases, the J end by 5 bases, with 20 bases between. CDR1 SGHRS and CDR2 YFSETQ come from the germline V gene. This CDR3 is built from 17 residues. The CDR3 is CASSLALRQRTGYGYTF. In DNA form, the CDR3 reads TGCGCCAGCAGCTTGGCTCTTCGACAGAGGACCGGGTATGGCTACACCTTC.

The sample holds many counts of this clonotype. The CDR3 protein is CATSSSATGAYEQYV. CDR3 DNA sequence: TGTGCCACCAGCTCGTCGGCGACAGGAGCCTACGAGCAGTACGTC. The V call is TRBV15, the J call TRBJ2-7; tentative D call: TRBD1 (6 bases). This CDR3 spans 15 amino acids. Between the trimmed V and J ends, which lost 5 bases and 2 bases, there was a span of 16 bases. Germline assignment: CDR1 LNHNV and CDR2 YYDKDF (reference sequence).

This chain connects TRBV5-4 to TRBJ1-3; D is unresolved. V lost 4 bases to trimming and J lost 4 bases, with 18 bases between them. The CDR3 contains 16 residues. Germline CDR1 is SGHNT and CDR2 is YYREEE (reference sequence). CDR3 residues: CASSTRPEGAGNTIYF. CDR3 nucleotides: TGTGCCAGCAGCACGCGACCGGAGGGAGCAGGAAACACCATATATTTT.

This clonotype was recorded at least ten times. The genes are TRBV5-1 and TRBJ1-1, with 7 nucleotides matching TRBD1. With V trimmed by 0 bases and J by 1 base, 6 bases remained unmatched. The length of the CDR3 is 16 residues. The germline gives CDR1 SGHRS, CDR2 YFSETQ. Written as DNA, the CDR3 is TGCGCCAGCAGCTTGGAGGGGGCTGGGGGGAACACTGAAGCTTTCTTT. It encodes CASSLEGAGGNTEAFF. The full variable domain, in which reference TRBV5-1 and TRBJ1-1 provide the parts outside the CDR3, is KAGVTQTPRYLIKTRGQQVTLSCSPISGHRSVSWYQQTPGQGLQFLFEYFSETQRNKGNFPGRFSGRQFSNSRSEMNVSTLELGDSALYLCASSLEGAGGNTEAFFGQGTRLTVV.

This clonotype showed up just a few times. The chain is built from TRBV7-2 and TRBJ2-1, with D perhaps matching TRBD2 (5 bases). Trimming cost V 3 bases and J 4 bases, with 16 bases left between them. The CDR3 has 16 residues. Germline V lookup: CDR1 SGHTA, CDR2 FQGNSA. The CDR3 DNA sequence: TGTGCCAGCAGCTTCCCGTCCGGTTCGGGATACAATGAGCAGTTCTTC. Protein product: CASSFPSGSGYNEQFF.